These 30 T cell receptor beta chains originate from one sample sequenced in a study of OX40 agonist ivuxolimab in advanced cancers. The assay was immunoSEQ multiplex PCR, and TCRdb's table has in-frame clones only and misses some. The table records about 100,000 clones, 85% to 95% of them present only once. Specimen: CD4+ or CD8+ T cells sorted from blood, collected in a trial of the OX40 agonist ivuxolimab. Every receptor here comes from an adult with an advanced solid tumor such as melanoma, head and neck, liver or kidney cancer.

Comment on this clone: Other DNA sequences of this sample code for an identical CDR3. The V gene is TRBV28, the J gene TRBJ2-7; D gene unclear. The germline CDR1 and CDR2 sequences are MDHEN and SYDVKM. CDR3 length equals 12 residues. V dropped 5 bases and J dropped 4 bases, with 9 bases sitting between them. This CDR3 reads CASSAGVYEQYF. In nucleotides, the CDR3 is TGTGCCAGCAGTGCCGGAGTGTACGAGCAGTACTTC.

The chain uses TRBV5-6 and TRBJ2-3, with 12 bases identical to TRBD2. V shed 5 bases and J 3 bases; nucleotides not matched to a gene: 1. The CDR3 spans 14 residues. Germline V CDR1 and CDR2: SGHDT, YYEEEE. As DNA, the CDR3 is TGTGCCAGCAGGGGGACTAGCGGGACAGATACGCAGTATTTT. It encodes CASRGTSGTDTQYF. Full variable domain (rest looked up from reference TRBV5-6 and TRBJ2-3): DAGVTQSPTHLIKTRGQQVTLRCSPKSGHDTVSWYQQALGQGPQFIFQYYEEEERQRGNFPDRFSGHQFPNYSSELNVNALLLGDSALYLCASRGTSGTDTQYFGPGTRLTVL.

This clone was counted only a few times. This rearrangement joins TRBV29-1 to TRBJ1-1; D is unresolved. Trimming took 5 bases from V and 4 from J, leaving 14 bases between them. The germline V gene has CDR1 SQVTM and CDR2 ANQGSEA. The CDR3 spans 13 residues. The CDR3 region has the DNA TGCAGCGTTTCTCGGGGATTGGGCACTGAAGCTTTCTTT. It codes for CSVSRGLGTEAFF.

V gene TRBV7-2 combines with J gene TRBJ2-1; TRBD1 matches at 9 bases. The germline V gene encodes CDR1 SGHTA and CDR2 FQGNSA. The CDR3 runs 14 residues. V shed 5 bases and J 10 bases; nucleotides not matched to a gene: 9. CDR3 sequence reads: CASSQTGGKSEQFF. CDR3 coding DNA: TGTGCCAGCAGCCAGACAGGGGGGAAATCCGAGCAGTTCTTC.

J is TRBJ2-6 and V is TRBV25-1; a weak D match, TRBD1 (6 bases). Looked up from germline, CDR1 is MGHDK and CDR2 is SYGVNS. The CDR3 runs 15 residues. Trimming cost V 6 bases and J 1 base, with 10 bases left between them. CDR3 protein: CASSRTGSGANVLTF. The CDR3 DNA follows: TGTGCCAGCAGCCGCACAGGGTCTGGGGCCAACGTCCTGACTTTC.

The V call is TRBV7-9, the J call TRBJ2-3, with a tentative D call TRBD2 (6 bases). Trimming left V 2 bases short and J 2 bases short, with 11 bases between. The CDR3 extends over 15 amino acids. Germline V gene sequence: CDR1 SEHNR, CDR2 FQNEAQ (reference sequence). The chain's CDR3 is CASSLREVHTDTQYF. For the CDR3, the DNA is TGTGCCAGCAGCTTAAGGGAGGTACACACAGATACGCAGTATTTT.

The chain links TRBV28 to TRBJ1-5; perhaps TRBD1 as D (5 bases). With 5 bases removed from V and 7 bases from J, the gap between germline ends came to 18 bases. The CDR3 extends over 15 amino acids. Germline V gene sequence: CDR1 MDHEN, CDR2 SYDVKM. In DNA form, the CDR3 reads TGTGCCAGCAGTCCCTTTAGTAGGGGTGGCCAGCCCCAGCATTTT. Amino acid sequence: CASSPFSRGGQPQHF.

V and J are TRBV9 and TRBJ1-5; possible D gene TRBD1, 5 bases. The V end was cut by 4 bases, the J end by 0 bases, with 14 bases between. This CDR3 spans 16 amino acids. CDR1 is SGDLS, CDR2 YYNGEE, per germline. CDR3 sequence: CASSTGTKLSNQPQHF. DNA for the CDR3: TGTGCCAGCAGCACCGGGACGAAACTTAGCAATCAGCCCCAGCATTTT. The full variable domain, with the rest looked up from reference TRBV9 and TRBJ1-5, is DSGVTQTPKHLITATGQRVTLRCSPRSGDLSVYWYQQSLDQGLQFLIQYYNGEERAKGNILERFSAQQFPDLHSELNLSSLELGDSALYFCASSTGTKLSNQPQHFGDGTRLSIL.

This clone was recorded once. This chain connects TRBV5-8 to TRBJ2-2; D remains ambiguous. The CDR3 contains 14 residues. V gave up 2 bases and J gave up 4 bases, with 9 bases separating them. CDR1 is SGHTS, CDR2 YDEGEE, per germline. The CDR3 reads CASSLVRPTGELFF. CDR3 nucleotides: TGTGCCAGCAGCTTAGTTAGACCCACCGGGGAGCTGTTTTTT.

The V gene is TRBV18, the J gene TRBJ2-7; TRBD2 aligns across 10 bases. CDR1 is KGHSH, CDR2 LQKENI, per germline. This CDR3 region has 16 residues. Unmatched junction bases numbered 11, after V lost 3 bases and J lost 6 bases. CDR3 amino acids: CASSPSSGRVGSEQYF. The DNA for the CDR3 is TGTGCCAGCTCACCTTCCAGCGGGAGGGTCGGTAGCGAGCAGTACTTC.

The rearrangement links TRBV28 to TRBJ2-7; 10 positions agree with TRBD2. The CDR3 loop spans 14 amino acids. Germline V gene data show CDR1 as MDHEN and CDR2 as SYDVKM. Germline trimming cut 3 bases from V and 3 bases from J; bases unmatched to any gene: 2. The CDR3 loop is CASSLASGSYEQYF. The CDR3 region has the DNA TGTGCCAGCAGTTTGGCTAGCGGGAGCTACGAGCAGTACTTC.

V and J are TRBV2 and TRBJ1-5; TRBD1 might be the D (6 bases). V was trimmed by 6 bases and J by 0 bases, leaving 24 bases between them. The CDR3 totals 19 residues. CDR1 is SNHLY and CDR2 is FYNNEI in the germline V gene. The CDR3 DNA reads TGTGCCAGCAGCCCCCCCTGGGACACCGATCCTTATAGCAATCAGCCCCAGCATTTT. Translated: CASSPPWDTDPYSNQPQHF.

There are a few counts of this clone. The chain has TRBV5-5 and TRBJ1-2, with a possible D match to TRBD1 (5 bases). This CDR3 region has 14 residues. Looked up from germline, CDR1 is SGHKS and CDR2 is YYEKEE (reference sequence). Trimming shortened V by 3 bases and J by 4 bases, and 13 bases separated the two germline ends. The CDR3 here is CASSSGPPVYGYTF. As DNA, the CDR3 is TGTGCCAGCAGCTCGGGACCGCCCGTCTATGGCTACACCTTC.

This chain joins TRBV4-2 and TRBJ1-1; 8 bases fit TRBD1. V lost 1 base to trimming and J lost 3 bases; unmatched junction nucleotides: 10. The CDR3 runs 17 residues. Germline-derived CDR1 and CDR2 are LGHNA and YNFKEQ. The CDR3 spells CASSQARQGIGDTEAFF. In DNA, the CDR3 is TGTGCCAGCAGCCAAGCCCGACAGGGGATTGGGGACACTGAAGCTTTCTTT.

This clone was counted a single time. This chain uses TRBV18 with TRBJ1-1, with D possibly being TRBD1 (5 bases). The CDR3 loop spans 14 amino acids. The V end lost 0 bases, the J end lost 11 bases, and 16 bases lay between the germline ends. Germline V gene data show CDR1 as KGHSH and CDR2 as LQKENI. The chain's CDR3 is CASSPPGTSAGAFF. For the CDR3, the DNA is TGTGCCAGCTCACCACCTGGGACTTCGGCGGGTGCTTTCTTT.

The genes are TRBV12-2 and TRBJ1-2. TRBV12-2 is a pseudogene. There are 16 residues in the CDR3. The CDR3 spells CASRLAGRTINYGYTF. CDR3 nucleotides: TGTGCAAGTCGCTTAGCTGGGCGGACCATTAACTATGGCTACACCTTC.

The chain joins TRBV20-1 to TRBJ2-5; D is undetermined. The CDR3 length is 10 residues. Per germline, CDR1 DFQATT and CDR2 SNEGSKA (reference sequence). Trimming shortened V by 4 bases and J by 2 bases, and 2 bases separated the two germline ends. For the CDR3, the DNA is TGCAGTGCTACGCAAGAGACCCAGTACTTC. Amino acid sequence: CSATQETQYF.

The chain employs TRBV9 and TRBJ2-3; possibly TRBD2 for D (6 bases). The CDR3 has 15 amino acids. Germline CDR1 reads SGDLS; CDR2 reads YYNGEE. Trimming stripped 3 bases from V and 2 bases from J, with 13 bases between. The CDR3 here is CASSGLAGTTDTQYF. The CDR3 DNA sequence: TGTGCCAGCAGCGGCCTGGCGGGGACCACAGATACGCAGTATTTT.

The chain combines TRBV19 with TRBJ2-7; D is perhaps TRBD2 (6 bases). V lost 3 bases to trimming and J lost 3 bases, with 12 bases between them. The V gene's germline CDR1 is LNHDA and CDR2 SQIVND (reference sequence). The length of the CDR3 is 14 residues. DNA for the CDR3: TGTGCCAGTAGTATTGGTCTGGGAGGCTACGAGCAGTACTTC. Translation: CASSIGLGGYEQYF.

The table lists this clone with a count of one. V gene TRBV2 combines with J gene TRBJ2-7, with TRBD1 matching 7 bases. With 11 bases clipped from V and 1 base from J, the junction kept 5 bases outside the gene matches. The CDR3 loop spans 12 amino acids. Germline V gene data show CDR1 as SNHLY and CDR2 as FYNNEI. CDR3 nucleotide sequence: TGTGCCGGAACGGGACAGTCCTACGAGCAGTACTTC. It codes for CAGTGQSYEQYF.

The chain employs TRBV5-8 and TRBJ2-1, with 9 nucleotides matching TRBD2. Germline V gives CDR1 SGHTS, CDR2 YDEGEE. The CDR3 has 14 amino acids. The CDR3 nucleotides are TGTGCAGGGGGTAGCGGGAGCTCCTACAATGAGCAGTTCTTC. Its protein is CAGGSGSSYNEQFF.

This chain links TRBV9 with TRBJ2-5; the D gene is possibly TRBD1 (6 bases). The ends were cut back, 3 bases at V and 4 bases at J, with 10 bases in the middle. The CDR3 length is 13 residues. Germline CDR1 reads SGDLS; CDR2 reads YYNGEE. The chain's CDR3 is CASSERGGETQYF. DNA of the CDR3: TGTGCCAGCAGCGAGCGAGGGGGAGAGACCCAGTACTTC.

The chain employs TRBV29-1 and TRBJ2-7; no firm D call. The CDR3 totals 11 residues. The V gene's germline CDR1 is SQVTM and CDR2 ANQGSEA. The V and J ends lost 4 bases and 6 bases respectively, with 10 bases between them. This CDR3 is CSVGSAIEQYF. The CDR3 DNA reads as TGCAGCGTTGGCAGTGCGATCGAGCAGTACTTC.

This clone came up once. This chain uses TRBV28 with TRBJ1-1; D is perhaps TRBD1 (5 bases). V was trimmed by 7 bases and J by 0 bases, leaving 15 bases between them. The germline V gene has CDR1 MDHEN and CDR2 SYDVKM. There are 15 residues in the CDR3. Here the CDR3 reads CASTGGSTLNTEAFF. CDR3 nucleotides: TGTGCCAGCACGGGGGGGAGTACCTTGAACACTGAAGCTTTCTTT.

This rearrangement joins TRBV18 to TRBJ2-1, with D perhaps matching TRBD1 or TRBD2 (6 bases each). V lost 2 bases and J lost 5, with 16 bases in between. CDR1 and CDR2 (germline): KGHSH, LQKENI. This CDR3 has 16 residues. The CDR3 DNA reads as TGTGCCAGCTCACCAACGAGGGGGGCTCTCCACAATGAGCAGTTCTTC. Encoded protein: CASSPTRGALHNEQFF. Filled out from reference TRBV18 and TRBJ2-1, the complete variable domain reads NAGVMQNPRHLVRRRGQEARLRCSPMKGHSHVYWYRQLPEEGLKFMVYLQKENIIDESGMPKERFSAEFPKEGPSILRIQQVVRGDSAAYFCASSPTRGALHNEQFFGPGTRLTVL.

This chain connects TRBV19 to TRBJ1-2, with TRBD1 identical over 7 bases. The CDR3 totals 14 residues. The germline V gene has CDR1 LNHDA and CDR2 SQIVND (reference sequence). J was trimmed by 4 bases and V by 7 bases; bases with no gene match: 9. CDR3 DNA sequence: TGTGCCAGTAACCTGATAGGGGGCTCCTATGGCTACACCTTC. Translation gives CASNLIGGSYGYTF.

The V call is TRBV6-6, the J call TRBJ1-5; unclear D gene. Between the trimmed V and J ends, which lost 5 bases and 4 bases, there was a span of 18 bases. The CDR3 covers 16 residues. The V gene's germline CDR1 is MNHNY and CDR2 SVGAGI (reference sequence). The CDR3 loop reads CASSHRTVVRNQPQHF. For the CDR3, the DNA is TGTGCCAGCAGTCACCGGACCGTTGTTAGAAATCAGCCCCAGCATTTT.

The J gene is TRBJ2-3, the V gene TRBV7-9; D unresolved. Germline-derived CDR1 and CDR2 are SEHNR and FQNEAQ (reference sequence). Trimming shortened V by 1 base and J by 2 bases, and 7 bases separated the two germline ends. CDR3 length: 14 residues. The CDR3: CASSLVRSTDTQYF. The CDR3 DNA follows: TGTGCCAGCAGCTTAGTTCGCTCCACAGATACGCAGTATTTT.

The DNA of the CDR3 is TGTGCCAGCAGCTTCCGGGAGCCCTATGGCTACACCTTC. Protein sequence: CASSFREPYGYTF. V is TRBV5-5 and J is TRBJ1-2; no reliable D call. V lost 2 bases and J lost 4, with 9 bases in between. The CDR3 contains 13 residues. Germline CDR1 reads SGHKS; CDR2 reads YYEKEE (reference sequence).

This chain uses TRBV19 with TRBJ2-3; the D is unclear. CDR3 length: 13 amino acids. Per the germline V gene, CDR1 is LNHDA and CDR2 is SQIVND (reference sequence). The V end lost 0 bases, the J end lost 1 base, and 2 bases lay between the germline ends. The CDR3 loop is CASSIDGTDTQYF. The CDR3, as DNA: TGTGCCAGTAGTATAGATGGCACAGATACGCAGTATTTT.